The sequence of this T cell receptor beta chain was determined in a study of long-term antiretroviral therapy in people with HIV. General study points: Clones that expanded before ART (that is, prior to treatment) dominated the repertoire at all time points. Post-ART samples showed increased diversity that remained below transplant donor control levels.

Trimming pared 0 bases from V and 8 bases from J, leaving 8 bases between. The germline gives CDR1 GTSNPN, CDR2 SVGIG (reference sequence). This CDR3 is built from 13 residues. The sample holds a few counts of this clone. Its antigen is unidentified. The libraries were made with immunoSEQ v3.0 at survey level. Repertoires were generated with immunoSEQ multiplex PCR, while TCRdb's copy carries only in-frame clones and drops some. The table lists about 8,800 clones, around 70% of them singletons. Specimen: unsorted PBMCs, collected 1.8 years before starting antiretroviral therapy. This sequence originates from a man aged 40-49 years with HIV. The genes are TRBV30 and TRBJ1-6, with a possible D match to TRBD1 (5 bases). CDR3 sequence: CAWSVGGDSPLHF. CDR3 in DNA: TGTGCCTGGAGTGTTGGGGGGGATTCACCCCTCCACTTT.